This T cell receptor (beta chain) was captured in a study of T cell clonotyping in hematopoietic cell transplantation. Sequencing used immunoSEQ multiplex PCR; TCRdb keeps in-frame clones, though not all of them. The table has about 45,000 clones, around 94% seen once. The germline V and J ends were trimmed by 5 bases and 4 bases, with 11 bases remaining between them. CDR1 SEHNR and CDR2 FQNEAQ come from the germline V gene (reference sequence). The CDR3 sequence is 14 residues long. Study-wide points: After transplant, recipient diversity fell while pathologically expanded clonotypes grew through day 180. At the given depth, recipient repertoires were over 95% de novo clonotypes. CD4 and CD8 repertoire contributions could not be separated without sorting.

As concerns this clone: Antigen specificity is unknown.

The genes are TRBV7-9 and TRBJ1-4; D is perhaps TRBD1 (5 bases). Sequencing input: peripheral blood mononuclear cells. This clonotype was obtained from a woman aged 45-65 years in good health. Some clones in this sample may be carry-over from other donors' samples. The CDR3, as DNA: TGTGCCAGCAGCCCGGGACTTTTTAATGAAAAACTGTTTTTT. Its translation: CASSPGLFNEKLFF.